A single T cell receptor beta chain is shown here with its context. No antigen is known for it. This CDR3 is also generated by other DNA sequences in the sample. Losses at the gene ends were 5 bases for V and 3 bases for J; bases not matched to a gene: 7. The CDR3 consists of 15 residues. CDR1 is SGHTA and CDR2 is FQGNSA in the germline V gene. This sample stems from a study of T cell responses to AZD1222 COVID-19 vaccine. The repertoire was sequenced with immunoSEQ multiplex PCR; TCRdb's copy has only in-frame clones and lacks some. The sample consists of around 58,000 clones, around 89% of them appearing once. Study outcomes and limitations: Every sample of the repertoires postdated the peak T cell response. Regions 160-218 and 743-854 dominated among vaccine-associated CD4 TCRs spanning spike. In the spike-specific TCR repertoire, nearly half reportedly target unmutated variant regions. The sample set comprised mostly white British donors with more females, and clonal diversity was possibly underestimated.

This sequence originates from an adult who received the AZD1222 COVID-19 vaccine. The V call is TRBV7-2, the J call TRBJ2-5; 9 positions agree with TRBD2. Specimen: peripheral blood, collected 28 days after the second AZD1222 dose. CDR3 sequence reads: CASSEGSGSEETQYF. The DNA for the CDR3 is TGTGCCAGCAGCGAAGGTAGCGGGAGCGAAGAGACCCAGTACTTC.